This T cell receptor (beta chain) originates from a study of immune evolution from preneoplasia to lung adenocarcinoma. The assay was immunoSEQ multiplex PCR, and TCRdb's table has in-frame clones only and misses some. The repertoire holds over 3,500 clones, under 85% seen once, with around 6.5% in the top ten. This CDR3 is 15 amino acids long. With 0 bases removed from V and 0 bases from J, the gap between germline ends came to 9 bases. Per germline, CDR1 SQVTM and CDR2 ANQGSEA. Material for sequencing was FFPE minimally invasive lung adenocarcinoma tissue. This sequence was found in a person over 45 with lung adenocarcinoma. The chain joins TRBV29-1 to TRBJ1-3; D remains ambiguous. This CDR3 is CSVEDLGASGNTIYF. The CDR3 DNA is TGCAGCGTTGAAGATCTCGGCGCCTCTGGAAACACCATATATTTT.